This TCR beta chain was recorded in a study of breast tumors, draining lymph nodes, adjacent tissues. As regards this clonotype: Its specificity is unknown.

TCRdb recomputed calls from the multiplex PCR reads with MiXCR, one row per CDR3 protein. The sample gives 25,000 or so distinct CDR3 sequences, roughly three quarters of which show up once; 20% to 30% is in the top ten. Whole-study findings and limits: Luminal-like breast cancer showed significantly greater tumor-nontumor repertoire similarity than basal-like breast cancer did. Findings are consistent with lymph node origin and intratumoral expansion of most tumor T cells.

What was sequenced was tumor-adjacent breast tissue. This TCR came from a female donor with breast cancer. Some clones in this sample may be carry-over from other donors' samples.

CDR3 residues: CASSDPNAMGYTF. The CDR3 nucleotides read TGTGCCAGCAGTGATCCAAACGCGATGGGCTACACCTTC. The genes are TRBV25-1 and TRBJ1-2; D gene uncertain. Germline CDR1 is MGHDK and CDR2 is SYGVNS. Trimming stripped 3 bases from V and 8 bases from J, with 13 bases between. The CDR3 loop spans 13 amino acids.